The 14 T cell receptor beta chains presented below share a single source sample, sequenced in a study of technical replicates of blood from a few donors. The method was immunoSEQ multiplex PCR; TCRdb's version includes in-frame clones alone and lacks a portion of them. This table holds fewer than 95,000 clones, 91% found once. The sequencing sample was made of T cells isolated from PBMCs. These receptors were obtained from a human donor in good health.

This clone was counted a single time. The chain couples TRBV30 to TRBJ2-7, with 8 bases aligning to TRBD1. This CDR3 region has 13 residues. V dropped 4 bases and J dropped 4; count of bases not matched to a gene: 6. Germline V gene lookup returns CDR1 GTSNPN and CDR2 SVGIG (reference sequence). Here the CDR3 DNA reads TGTGCCTGGACCCGACAGGGGCGGTACGAGCAGTACTTC. This codes for CAWTRQGRYEQYF.

The CDR3 DNA follows: TGTGCCAGCAGCCTTCAGGGGGAAGATGAGCAGTTCTTC. Its translation: CASSLQGEDEQFF. This rearrangement joins TRBV5-4 to TRBJ2-1, with 7 bases aligning to TRBD1. The CDR3 runs 13 residues. CDR1 is SGHNT, CDR2 YYREEE, per germline (reference sequence). The V segment lost 4 bases and the J segment 8 bases; nucleotides outside the gene matches: 6.

Remarks on this clone: Other DNA sequences in this specimen translate into the identical CDR3. The genes are TRBV19 and TRBJ2-7; weak D call: TRBD1 (6 bases). The CDR3 has 12 residues. V was clipped by 6 bases and J by 3 bases, with 9 bases between them. The germline V gene has CDR1 LNHDA and CDR2 SQIVND (reference sequence). CDR3 bases: TGTGCCAGTAGCCCACAGGGCTACGAGCAGTACTTC. Protein: CASSPQGYEQYF.

The chain is built from TRBV4-1 and TRBJ1-5, with 7 bases fitting TRBD1. The CDR3 sequence is 17 residues long. Trimming at V came to 6 bases and at J to 0 bases, leaving 11 bases not matched to a gene. Germline CDR1 is MGHRA and CDR2 is YSYEKL. CDR3 sequence reads: CASSPGRQGRSNQPQHF. Here the CDR3 DNA reads TGCGCCAGCAGTCCCGGTCGACAGGGTCGTAGCAATCAGCCCCAGCATTTT.

This sequence joins TRBV6-5 and TRBJ1-1; the D is unclear. The ends were cut back, 0 bases at V and 5 bases at J, with 7 bases in the middle. The CDR3 sequence is 13 residues long. Per germline, CDR1 MNHEY and CDR2 SVGAGI. CDR3 sequence: CASSYSEVTEAFF. The CDR3 DNA reads as TGTGCCAGCAGTTACTCGGAGGTGACTGAAGCTTTCTTT.

This chain uses TRBV30 with TRBJ2-5, with 8 positions matching TRBD1. The length of the CDR3 is 12 residues. The junction had 3 bases not matched to a gene; V was cut back by 5 bases and J by 4 bases. Looked up from germline, CDR1 is GTSNPN and CDR2 is SVGIG (reference sequence). Here the CDR3 reads CAWVDRGETQYF. In DNA, the CDR3 is TGTGCCTGGGTAGACAGGGGAGAGACCCAGTACTTC.

The chain recombines TRBV9 with TRBJ1-2, with unresolved D. The germline V and J ends were trimmed by 6 bases and 2 bases, with 14 bases remaining between them. The CDR3 length is 14 residues. In germline, CDR1 is SGDLS, CDR2 YYNGEE. CDR3 sequence reads: CASTADVANYGYTF. The CDR3 bases are TGTGCCAGCACCGCCGATGTAGCCAACTATGGCTACACCTTC.

V and J are TRBV6-1 and TRBJ1-1; D gene ambiguous. The V end lost 7 bases, the J end lost 8 bases, and 2 bases lay between the germline ends. The CDR3 length is 8 residues. The germline V gene encodes CDR1 MNHNS and CDR2 SASEGT. As DNA, the CDR3 is TGTGCCAGCACGGAAGCTTTCTTT. This translates into CASTEAFF.

The V call is TRBV6-4, the J call TRBJ1-2; no firm D call. The CDR3 length is 12 residues. V lost 0 bases, J lost 8 bases, and 7 bases lay in between. Germline V gives CDR1 MRHNA, CDR2 SNTAGT. This chain's CDR3 is CASSDSVGGYTF. CDR3 nucleotide sequence: TGTGCCAGCAGTGACTCCGTCGGGGGCTACACCTTC.

The chain is built from TRBV7-6 and TRBJ1-4; the match to TRBD1 covers 9 bases. With V trimmed by 0 bases and J by 5 bases, 4 bases remained unmatched. CDR1 is SGHVS and CDR2 is FNYEAQ in the germline V gene. The CDR3 runs to 16 residues. CDR3 amino acids: CASSLALGQGNEKLFF. In DNA form, the CDR3 reads TGTGCCAGCAGCTTAGCGCTCGGACAGGGGAATGAAAAACTGTTTTTT.

In nucleotides, the CDR3 is TGTGCCAGCAGACCACACGGGACAGGGGCCCAAAACATTCAGTACTTC. Translation: CASRPHGTGAQNIQYF. V usage is TRBV28 and J usage is TRBJ2-4; 10 bases are a match to TRBD1. V gave up 6 bases and J gave up 5 bases; unmatched junction bases: 10. The CDR3 loop spans 16 amino acids. Germline values: CDR1 MDHEN, CDR2 SYDVKM.

J is TRBJ1-2 and V is TRBV28; perhaps TRBD1 as D (5 bases). The CDR3 loop spans 12 amino acids. CDR1 MDHEN and CDR2 SYDVKM come from the germline V gene. Trimming left V 7 bases short and J 8 bases short, with 14 bases between. The CDR3 loop is CASNRQGIGYTF. The CDR3 DNA is TGTGCCAGCAATCGGCAGGGAATCGGCTACACCTTC.

The rearrangement joins TRBV6-5 to TRBJ2-7; D is uncertain. CDR3 length equals 15 residues. From germline, CDR1 is MNHEY and CDR2 SVGAGI. The V gene lost 0 bases and the J gene lost 2 bases, with 11 bases spanning the gap. The CDR3 sequence: CASSYSLGFPYEQYF. The CDR3 DNA reads as TGTGCCAGCAGTTACTCGCTGGGCTTTCCCTACGAGCAGTACTTC.

This chain uses TRBV5-6 with TRBJ1-5, with 9 nucleotides matching TRBD1. The CDR3 totals 16 residues. The J segment lost 9 bases and the V segment lost 0 bases, leaving 10 bases of the junction unmatched. The V gene's germline CDR1 is SGHDT and CDR2 YYEEEE. The CDR3 coding sequence is TGTGCCAGCAGCTTGGGTCCGGGACAGGGAGTGAGGCCCCAGCATTTT. This sequence encodes CASSLGPGQGVRPQHF.